The sequence of this TCR beta chain was determined in a study of shared T cell receptors in the human thymus. This CDR3 is 15 amino acids long. Germline lookup yields CDR1 SGDLS and CDR2 YYNGEE. The V and J ends lost 3 bases and 0 bases respectively, with 12 bases between them. The assay was immunoSEQ multiplex PCR, and TCRdb's table has in-frame clones only and misses some. The data contain 720,000 or so clones, roughly 88% of them singletons. These sequences were also reported in another study, on human thymus T cells.

The chain employs TRBV9 and TRBJ1-1; D possibly corresponds to TRBD1 (5 bases). Sequenced material: thymocytes. The sequence derives from a girl under three years old with a congenital heart defect. The CDR3 sequence is CASSEGSWLNTEAFF. CDR3 nucleotide sequence: TGTGCCAGCAGCGAGGGGTCTTGGTTGAACACTGAAGCTTTCTTT.